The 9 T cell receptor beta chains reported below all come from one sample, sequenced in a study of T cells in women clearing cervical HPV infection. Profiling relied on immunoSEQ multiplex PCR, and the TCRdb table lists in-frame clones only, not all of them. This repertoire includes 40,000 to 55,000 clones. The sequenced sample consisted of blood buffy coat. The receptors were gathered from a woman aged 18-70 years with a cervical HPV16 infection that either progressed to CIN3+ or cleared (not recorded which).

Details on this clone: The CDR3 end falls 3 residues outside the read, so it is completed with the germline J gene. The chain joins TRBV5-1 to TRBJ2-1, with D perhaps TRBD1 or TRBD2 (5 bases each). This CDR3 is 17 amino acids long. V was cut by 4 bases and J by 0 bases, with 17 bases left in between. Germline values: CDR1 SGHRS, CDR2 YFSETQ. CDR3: CASSPRMRGYSYNEQFF. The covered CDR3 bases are TGCGCCAGCAGCCCCCGGATGAGGGGCTACTCCTACAATGAG.

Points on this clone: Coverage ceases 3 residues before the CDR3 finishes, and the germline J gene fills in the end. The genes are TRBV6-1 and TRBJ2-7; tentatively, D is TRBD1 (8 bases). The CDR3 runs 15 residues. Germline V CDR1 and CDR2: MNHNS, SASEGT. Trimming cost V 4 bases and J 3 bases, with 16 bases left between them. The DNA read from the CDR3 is TGTGCCAGCAGTGTGTCAGGGGGCGGGGGCTACGAG. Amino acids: CASSVSGGGGYE. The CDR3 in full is CASSVSGGGGYEQYF.

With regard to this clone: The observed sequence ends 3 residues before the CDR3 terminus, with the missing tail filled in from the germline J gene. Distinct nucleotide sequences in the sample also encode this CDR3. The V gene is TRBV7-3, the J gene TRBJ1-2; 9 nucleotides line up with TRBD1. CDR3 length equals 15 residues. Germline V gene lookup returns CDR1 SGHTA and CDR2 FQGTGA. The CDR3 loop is CASSSTGGAGEGYTF. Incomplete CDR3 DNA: TGTGCCAGCAGTTCAACAGGGGGCGCCGGAGAGGGC.

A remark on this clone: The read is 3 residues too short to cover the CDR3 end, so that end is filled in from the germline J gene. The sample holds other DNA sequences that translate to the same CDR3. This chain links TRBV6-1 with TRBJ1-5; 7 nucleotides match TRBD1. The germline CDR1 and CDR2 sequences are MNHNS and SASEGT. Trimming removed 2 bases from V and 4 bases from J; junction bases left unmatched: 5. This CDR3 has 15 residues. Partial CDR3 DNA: TGTGCCAGCAGTGAAAGGGACAGTCGGAATCAGCCC. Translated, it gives CASSERDSRNQP. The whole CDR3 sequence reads CASSERDSRNQPQHF.

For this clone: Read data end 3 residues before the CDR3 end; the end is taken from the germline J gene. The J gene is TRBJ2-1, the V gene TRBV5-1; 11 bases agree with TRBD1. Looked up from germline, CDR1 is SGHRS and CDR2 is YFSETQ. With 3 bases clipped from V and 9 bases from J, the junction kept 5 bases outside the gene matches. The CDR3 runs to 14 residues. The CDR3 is CASSSGQGAPEQFF. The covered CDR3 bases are TGCGCCAGCAGCTCCGGACAGGGGGCGCCTGAG.

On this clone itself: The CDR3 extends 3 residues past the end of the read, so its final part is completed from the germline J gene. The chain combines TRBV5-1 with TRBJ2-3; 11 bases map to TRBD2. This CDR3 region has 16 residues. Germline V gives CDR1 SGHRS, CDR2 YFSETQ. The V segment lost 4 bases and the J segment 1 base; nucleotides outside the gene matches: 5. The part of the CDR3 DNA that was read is TGCGCCAGCAGCCTGGGGACTAGCGGAGGCACAGATACG. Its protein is CASSLGTSGGTDT. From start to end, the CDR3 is CASSLGTSGGTDTQYF.

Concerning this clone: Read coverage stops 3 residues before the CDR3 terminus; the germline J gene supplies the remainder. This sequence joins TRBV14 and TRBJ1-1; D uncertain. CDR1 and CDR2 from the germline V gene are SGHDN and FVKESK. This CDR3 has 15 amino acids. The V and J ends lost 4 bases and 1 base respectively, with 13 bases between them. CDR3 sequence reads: CASSPNRQKNTEAFF. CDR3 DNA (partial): TGTGCCAGCAGCCCCAATCGTCAGAAGAACACTGAA. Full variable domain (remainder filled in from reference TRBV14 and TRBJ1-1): EAGVTQFPSHSVIEKGQTVTLRCDPISGHDNLYWYRRVMGKEIKFLLHFVKESKQDESGMPNNRFLAERTGGTYSTLKVQPAELEDSGVYFCASSPNRQKNTEAFFGQGTRLTVV.

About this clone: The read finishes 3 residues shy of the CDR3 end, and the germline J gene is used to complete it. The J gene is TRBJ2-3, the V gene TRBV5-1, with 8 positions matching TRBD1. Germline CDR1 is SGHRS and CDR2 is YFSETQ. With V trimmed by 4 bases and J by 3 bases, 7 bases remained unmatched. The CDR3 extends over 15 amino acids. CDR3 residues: CASSAGQGLTDTQYF. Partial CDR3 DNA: TGCGCCAGCAGCGCCGGACAGGGTCTGACAGATACG.

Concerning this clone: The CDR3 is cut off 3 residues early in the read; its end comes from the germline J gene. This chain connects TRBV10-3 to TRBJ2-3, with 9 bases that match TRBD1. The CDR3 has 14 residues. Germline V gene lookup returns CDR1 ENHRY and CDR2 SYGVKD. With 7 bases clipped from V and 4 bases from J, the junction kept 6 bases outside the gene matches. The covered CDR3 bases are TGTGCCATCACCAACGGACAGGGGTCAGATACG. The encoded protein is CAITNGQGSDT. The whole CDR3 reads CAITNGQGSDTQYF.